This T cell receptor beta chain originates from a study of blood T cell repertoires in COVID-19. Turning to the study itself: Acute-phase and convalescent COVID-19 samples originated in the United States, Italy and Spain.

Using immunoSEQ multiplex PCR, the repertoire was profiled, and TCRdb retains in-frame clones only, with some absent. The top ten hold 2.5% to 3.5% of the sample, which has 190,000 or so clones, more than 75% seen once. Trimming took off 1 base at V and 3 bases at J, with 10 bases between the two ends. CDR3 length: 15 amino acids. Germline lookup yields CDR1 SEHNR and CDR2 FQNEAQ (reference sequence). The sequence was obtained from a man aged 35 to 55 with active or convalescent COVID-19. The chain recombines TRBV7-9 with TRBJ1-3; no definite D call. Sequenced: peripheral blood. For the CDR3, the DNA is TGTGCCAGCAGCTTAGGGGAGTTACTTGGAAACACCATATATTTT. Protein sequence: CASSLGELLGNTIYF.